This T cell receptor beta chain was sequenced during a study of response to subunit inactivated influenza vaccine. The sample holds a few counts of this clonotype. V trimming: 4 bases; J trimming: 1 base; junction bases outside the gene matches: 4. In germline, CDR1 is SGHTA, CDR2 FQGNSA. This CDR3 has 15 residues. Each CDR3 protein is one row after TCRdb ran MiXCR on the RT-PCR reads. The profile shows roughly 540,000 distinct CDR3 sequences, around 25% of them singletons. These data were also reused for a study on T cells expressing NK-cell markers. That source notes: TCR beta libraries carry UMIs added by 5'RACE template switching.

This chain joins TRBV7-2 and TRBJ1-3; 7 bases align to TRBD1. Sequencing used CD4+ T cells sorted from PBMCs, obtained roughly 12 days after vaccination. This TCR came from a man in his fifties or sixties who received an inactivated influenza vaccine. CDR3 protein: CASSSGTASGNTIYF. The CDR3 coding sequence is TGTGCCAGCAGCTCAGGGACAGCTTCTGGAAACACCATATATTTT.